The 13 T cell receptor beta chains listed next were all sequenced from one sample in a study of beta chain features in type 1 diabetes. Since all of the isolated RNA was reverse transcribed, expressed TCRB transcripts were what got sequenced. Here immunoSEQ multiplex PCR was the method, and the copy in TCRdb shows in-frame clones only, minus some. Altogether 600,000 to 700,000 clones are present, roughly 12% being singletons, with the ten largest covering more than 0.095%. Findings and caveats of the study: Among patients with Type 1 diabetes, TCRB CDR3s were moderately but significantly shorter in every one of the four CD4+ subsets.

Their antigens are not known. The sample comprised naive CD4+ T cells from blood. The receptors were gathered from a man in his thirties or forties with type 1 diabetes.

The V and J genes are TRBV7-2 and TRBJ2-1; weak D call: TRBD2 (6 bases). V lost 3 bases and J 4 bases, leaving 10 bases between the germline ends. The CDR3 has 14 residues. Germline V gene sequence: CDR1 SGHTA, CDR2 FQGNSA. CDR3 amino acids: CASSFGGPYNEQFF. The CDR3 nucleotides are TGTGCCAGCAGCTTCGGGGGTCCGTACAATGAGCAGTTCTTC. Variable domain in full (rest from reference TRBV7-2 and TRBJ2-1): GAGVSQSPSNKVTEKGKDVELRCDPISGHTALYWYRQSLGQGLEFLIYFQGNSAPDKSGLPSDRFSAERTGGSVSTLTIQRTQQEDSAVYLCASSFGGPYNEQFFGPGTRLTVL.

This clone was seen a handful of times. The rearrangement uses TRBV2 and TRBJ2-2, with unresolved D. The CDR3 loop spans 13 amino acids. The V end lost 5 bases, the J end lost 1 base, and 5 bases lay between the germline ends. Germline V lookup: CDR1 SNHLY, CDR2 FYNNEI. CDR3 sequence reads: CASSSQNTGELFF. In nucleotides, the CDR3 is TGTGCCAGCAGTTCCCAGAACACCGGGGAGCTGTTTTTT.

There are a few counts of this clone. The CDR3 here is CASSYSAPPGGQPQHF. CDR3 nucleotides: TGTGCCAGCAGTTACTCAGCGCCTCCAGGAGGTCAGCCCCAGCATTTT. The chain links TRBV6-6 to TRBJ1-5; D ambiguous. Germline V CDR1 and CDR2: MNHNY, SVGAGI (reference sequence). This CDR3 comprises 16 residues. Trimming stripped 0 bases from V and 6 bases from J, with 15 bases between.

This clone was observed a handful of times. J is TRBJ2-7 and V is TRBV28, with no clear D. V was trimmed by 5 bases and J by 2 bases, leaving 10 bases between them. The length of the CDR3 is 13 residues. The V gene's germline CDR1 is MDHEN and CDR2 SYDVKM. The CDR3 loop is CASSMGPTYEQYF. The CDR3, as DNA: TGTGCCAGCAGTATGGGCCCCACCTACGAGCAGTACTTC.

CDR3 loop: CASGRDRGDTQYF. The CDR3 DNA follows: TGTGCCAGCGGACGAGACAGGGGAGATACGCAGTATTTT. The chain joins TRBV27 to TRBJ2-3; TRBD1 matches 8 bases. The trim removed 8 bases at V and 5 bases at J, leaving 6 bases unmatched. This CDR3 is 13 amino acids long. The germline gives CDR1 MNHEY, CDR2 SMNVEV (reference sequence).

The chain uses TRBV5-1 and TRBJ2-3; TRBD1 aligns across 8 bases. The ends lost 4 bases at V and 0 bases at J; junction bases unmatched: 4. The V gene's germline CDR1 is SGHRS and CDR2 YFSETQ. This CDR3 has 15 residues. CDR3 residues: CASSLGQESTDTQYF. DNA of the CDR3: TGCGCCAGCAGCCTGGGACAGGAAAGCACAGATACGCAGTATTTT.

There are a few counts of this clone. This chain uses TRBV30 with TRBJ2-2, with TRBD1 matching over 9 bases. V shed 4 bases, J shed 6 bases, and the junction held 15 bases outside the gene matches. Germline assignment: CDR1 GTSNPN and CDR2 SVGIG (reference sequence). CDR3 length: 17 residues. The chain's CDR3 is CAWNPGTGQFEAGELFF. The CDR3, as DNA: TGTGCCTGGAACCCGGGGACAGGGCAGTTTGAGGCCGGGGAGCTGTTTTTT.

The V and J genes are TRBV6-1 and TRBJ2-3; the D is unclear. The CDR3 runs to 13 residues. The V and J ends lost 3 bases and 6 bases respectively, with 10 bases between them. Germline assignment: CDR1 MNHNS and CDR2 SASEGT. The DNA for the CDR3 is TGTGCCAGCAGTGAGATGCGAACGGATACGCAGTATTTT. Translated, it gives CASSEMRTDTQYF.

This clone has only a few counts. Germline and junction disagree at one end, which may indicate a read error. The chain has TRBV9 and TRBJ2-3; D is unresolved. The CDR3 sequence is 15 residues long. Germline V CDR1 and CDR2: SGDLS, YYNGEE. The CDR3 DNA is TGTGCCAGCAGCGCGGCCCCGGACGCCACAAATACGCAGTATTTT. Translating gives CASSAAPDATNTQYF.

This clone was seen more than once but under ten times. The V call is TRBV28, the J call TRBJ2-7, with D possibly TRBD1 on 6 matching bases. With 1 base removed from V and 7 bases from J, the gap between germline ends came to 14 bases. This CDR3 is 14 amino acids long. The germline V gene has CDR1 MDHEN and CDR2 SYDVKM. CDR3 in amino acids: CASSLSSPDREQYF. CDR3 nucleotide sequence: TGTGCCAGCAGTTTATCCTCACCTGACAGGGAGCAGTACTTC.

This clone was picked up a small number of times. This chain uses TRBV7-6 with TRBJ2-2; 9 nucleotides align to TRBD1. Germline CDR1 SGHVS, CDR2 FNYEAQ. J lost 3 bases, V lost 3 bases, and 5 bases had no gene match. The CDR3 spans 16 residues. The CDR3 bases are TGTGCCAGCAGCTTTTACCGGGACAGGGACACCGGGGAGCTGTTTTTT. Its translation is CASSFYRDRDTGELFF.

The V call is TRBV9, the J call TRBJ2-7; TRBD1 agrees at 9 bases. The CDR3 is made up of 15 amino acids. The germline CDR1 and CDR2 sequences are SGDLS and YYNGEE. The V and J ends lost 2 bases and 5 bases, in that order; junction bases with no gene match: 8. The CDR3 nucleotides read TGTGCCAGCAGCGTTGCCGGGACAGGGTGGGACGAGCAGTACTTC. Translating it yields CASSVAGTGWDEQYF.

This clone has just a few counts. The genes are TRBV9 and TRBJ2-7, with 8 bases fitting TRBD1. The CDR3 runs to 15 residues. V shed 0 bases and J 4 bases; nucleotides not matched to a gene: 6. Germline-derived CDR1 and CDR2 are SGDLS and YYNGEE. CDR3 protein: CASSVGLDRGYEQYF. CDR3 DNA sequence: TGTGCCAGCAGCGTAGGTTTAGACAGGGGTTACGAGCAGTACTTC.